The 21 T cell receptor beta chains given below trace back to one sample, sequenced in a study of beta chain features in type 1 diabetes. All of the isolated RNA was reverse transcribed, so expressed TCRB transcripts were sequenced. This table comes from immunoSEQ multiplex PCR, and its TCRdb copy is limited to in-frame clones, with some not included. The sample lists hundreds of thousands of clones; 6.5% to 10% were seen once. Sequencing used central memory CD4+ T cells from blood. The receptors originated from a woman aged 18 to 35 in good health.

The sample holds a few counts of this clone. The same CDR3 can be traced to other DNA sequences in this sample. The chain has TRBV7-9 and TRBJ2-2, with TRBD2 matching over 7 bases. Per germline, CDR1 SEHNR and CDR2 FQNEAQ (reference sequence). V dropped 5 bases and J dropped 3; count of bases not matched to a gene: 3. CDR3 length: 14 residues. The CDR3 nucleotides are TGTGCCAGCAGCAGCGGGACCTACACCGGGGAGCTGTTTTTT. It encodes CASSSGTYTGELFF.

This clone showed up just a few times. The chain links TRBV29-1 to TRBJ2-1; perhaps TRBD2 as D (6 bases). With 0 bases removed from V and 15 bases from J, the gap between germline ends came to 18 bases. The CDR3 covers 13 residues. Germline CDR1 reads SQVTM; CDR2 reads ANQGSEA. The chain's CDR3 is CSVEDRERTPRFF. Here the CDR3 DNA reads TGCAGCGTTGAAGATCGGGAGAGGACCCCACGGTTCTTC.

This clone was detected only a few times. The CDR3 loop is CASSLSTGKGTEAFF. Here the CDR3 DNA reads TGCGCCAGCAGCCTATCGACAGGGAAGGGCACTGAAGCTTTCTTT. The chain couples TRBV10-1 to TRBJ1-1; TRBD1 matches at 7 bases. V gave up 6 bases and J gave up 4 bases; unmatched junction bases: 11. CDR3 length: 15 amino acids. Germline CDR1 and CDR2: WNHNN and SYGVQD (reference sequence).

In this sample, this clone turned up a few times. J is TRBJ2-1 and V is TRBV7-6, with 8 bases identical to TRBD2. Germline values: CDR1 SGHVS, CDR2 FNYEAQ. The CDR3 is 15 residues long. With 4 bases clipped from V and 4 bases from J, the junction kept 6 bases outside the gene matches. The CDR3 sequence: CASSSSSGQYNEQFF. The DNA of the CDR3 is TGTGCCAGCAGCTCATCTAGCGGGCAGTACAATGAGCAGTTCTTC.

Only a few counts were recorded for this clone. The CDR3 DNA reads as TGTGCCAGCAGCTTAGTAGCCAAACCGAACAATCAGCCCCAGCATTTT. Translated: CASSLVAKPNNQPQHF. The chain is built from TRBV7-2 and TRBJ1-5, with D uncertain. Germline V lookup: CDR1 SGHTA, CDR2 FQGNSA. V gave up 1 base and J gave up 3 bases, with 13 bases separating them. This CDR3 spans 16 amino acids.

This clone was recorded a few times. This chain connects TRBV7-2 to TRBJ2-7, with TRBD2 matching 10 bases. Germline V gene sequence: CDR1 SGHTA, CDR2 FQGNSA. The CDR3 consists of 14 residues. After removal of 5 bases from V and 4 bases from J, the junction contained 5 bases not matched to a gene. In nucleotides, the CDR3 is TGTGCCAGCAGCCCCGCTAGCGGGGGATACGAGCAGTACTTC. Protein: CASSPASGGYEQYF.

CDR3 coding DNA: TGTGCCAGCAAAAGTGAATTAAACTATGGCTACACCTTC. Translated: CASKSELNYGYTF. V usage is TRBV6-5 and J usage is TRBJ1-2; D gene unclear. V dropped 7 bases and J dropped 2 bases, with 11 bases sitting between them. Germline-derived CDR1 and CDR2 are MNHEY and SVGAGI. This CDR3 is 13 amino acids long.

This clone came up a few times. The V and J genes are TRBV9 and TRBJ2-1; 7 nucleotides align to TRBD2. The germline V gene encodes CDR1 SGDLS and CDR2 YYNGEE. The CDR3 consists of 15 residues. The V gene end was trimmed by 3 bases and the J gene end by 5 bases; junction bases not matched to a gene: 8. The CDR3 DNA sequence: TGTGCCAGCAGCGCCCCGGGAGGTGCACACAATGAGCAGTTCTTC. It translates to CASSAPGGAHNEQFF. The full variable domain, completed using reference TRBV9 and TRBJ2-1, is DSGVTQTPKHLITATGQRVTLRCSPRSGDLSVYWYQQSLDQGLQFLIQYYNGEERAKGNILERFSAQQFPDLHSELNLSSLELGDSALYFCASSAPGGAHNEQFFGPGTRLTVL.

This clone has just a few counts. A much larger clone sits a single nucleotide away, making a read error possible. This sample includes further DNA sequences coding for the same CDR3. The chain joins TRBV7-3 to TRBJ2-3; D is undetermined. Trimming shortened V by 1 base and J by 2 bases, and 4 bases separated the two germline ends. This CDR3 is 13 amino acids long. The germline V gene has CDR1 SGHTA and CDR2 FQGTGA. CDR3 sequence (DNA): TGTGCCAGCAGCTTAAGGAACACAGATACGCAGTATTTT. As protein: CASSLRNTDTQYF.

This chain joins TRBV5-1 and TRBJ2-1; 10 bases are shared with TRBD2. V lost 4 bases and J lost 2; bases outside the gene matches: 6. The CDR3 spans 16 residues. In germline, CDR1 is SGHRS, CDR2 YFSETQ. CDR3 DNA: TGCGCCAGCAGCCGCATTAGCGGGAGGACCTACAATGAGCAGTTCTTC. Translation gives CASSRISGRTYNEQFF.

The chain joins TRBV6-5 to TRBJ1-2, with D possibly matching TRBD1 (6 bases). V shed 4 bases and J shed 4 bases, with 13 bases lying between them. In germline, CDR1 is MNHEY, CDR2 SVGAGI. The CDR3 runs to 14 residues. Written as DNA, the CDR3 is TGTGCCAGCAGTTCCCACGACAGGAGCTATGGCTACACCTTC. It is translated as CASSSHDRSYGYTF.

This clone came up a few times. This chain connects TRBV28 to TRBJ1-1, with D uncertain. V was shortened by 6 bases and J by 0 bases, with 5 bases between the two germline ends. This CDR3 region has 12 residues. Germline CDR1 reads MDHEN; CDR2 reads SYDVKM. The CDR3 region has the DNA TGTGCCAGCAGGCACCTGAACACTGAAGCTTTCTTT. It is translated as CASRHLNTEAFF.

In regard to this clone: Sequence at one end of the junction differs from germline and may be a read error. The rearrangement uses TRBV4-2 and TRBJ1-2; 8 bases line up with TRBD1. Per the germline V gene, CDR1 is LGHNA and CDR2 is YNFKEQ. This CDR3 comprises 14 residues. The CDR3 region is CASSEDDRGYGYTF. The CDR3 region has the DNA TGTGCCAGCAGCGAAGACGACAGGGGCTATGGCTACACCTTC.

There are many counts of this clone. Germline and junction disagree at one end, which may indicate a read error. This chain uses TRBV28 with TRBJ2-3, with TRBD1 identical over 10 bases. This CDR3 region has 15 residues. Germline-derived CDR1 and CDR2 are MDHEN and SYDVKM. The CDR3 loop is CASSRSNLMGQGTNF. CDR3 sequence (DNA): TGTGCCAGCAGTCGCTCCAACCTGATGGGACAGGGGACGAATTTT.

This clone was detected many times. The chain carries TRBV19 and TRBJ2-4; D possibly corresponds to TRBD2 (6 bases). Germline lookup yields CDR1 LNHDA and CDR2 SQIVND (reference sequence). Trimming removed 7 bases at V and 3 bases at J, with 16 bases between. This CDR3 has 15 amino acids. CDR3 bases: TGTGCCAGTACCTCAGGAGGGTTTGGCAAAAACATTCAGTACTTC. Residues: CASTSGGFGKNIQYF.

This clone was seen a handful of times. The chain carries TRBV7-9 and TRBJ2-3, with 7 bases identical to TRBD2. CDR1 is SEHNR and CDR2 is FQNEAQ in the germline V gene (reference sequence). With 5 bases clipped from V and 6 bases from J, the junction kept 8 bases outside the gene matches. CDR3 length: 14 amino acids. Written as DNA, the CDR3 is TGTGCCAGCAGCCAGACTAGCAGCGCGGATACGCAGTATTTT. It translates to CASSQTSSADTQYF.

This clone was detected a few times. The chain uses TRBV11-3 and TRBJ2-5; D is unresolved. Germline V CDR1 and CDR2: SGHNT, YENEEA. With 5 bases removed from V and 3 bases from J, the gap between germline ends came to 10 bases. This CDR3 is built from 13 residues. CDR3 protein: CASSRMAKETQYF. CDR3 coding DNA: TGTGCCAGCAGCCGCATGGCCAAAGAGACCCAGTACTTC. The whole variable domain, filled in from reference TRBV11-3 and TRBJ2-5, reads EAGVVQSPRYKIIEKKQPVAFWCNPISGHNTLYWYLQNLGQGPELLIRYENEEAVDDSQLPKDRFSAERLKGVDSTLKIQPAELGDSAVYLCASSRMAKETQYFGPGTRLLVL.

The chain links TRBV2 to TRBJ1-5, with D maybe TRBD1 (6 bases). V was cut by 8 bases and J by 1 base, with 12 bases left in between. CDR1 is SNHLY and CDR2 is FYNNEI in the germline V gene. The CDR3 spans 14 residues. The CDR3 protein is CASGTYASNQPQHF. CDR3 in DNA: TGTGCCAGCGGGACATACGCAAGCAATCAGCCCCAGCATTTT. Full variable domain (rest looked up from reference TRBV2 and TRBJ1-5): EPEVTQTPSHQVTQMGQEVILRCVPISNHLYFYWYRQILGQKVEFLVSFYNNEISEKSEIFDDQFSVERPDGSNFTLKIRSTKLEDSAMYFCASGTYASNQPQHFGDGTRLSIL.

The chain carries TRBV30 and TRBJ2-7; TRBD1 is a possible D gene (7 bases). Germline V gene data show CDR1 as GTSNPN and CDR2 as SVGIG (reference sequence). The CDR3 spans 15 residues. With 4 bases removed from V and 4 bases from J, the gap between germline ends came to 20 bases. The CDR3 loop reads CAWIPGEGGWYEQYF. CDR3 bases: TGTGCCTGGATCCCGGGGGAAGGGGGCTGGTACGAGCAGTACTTC.

This clone was observed a handful of times. The chain links TRBV13 to TRBJ2-1; TRBD1 aligns across 8 bases. The CDR3 loop spans 15 amino acids. V lost 0 bases and J lost 3; bases outside the gene matches: 1. Germline loops: CDR1 PRHDT, CDR2 FYEKMQ (reference sequence). Here the CDR3 DNA reads TGTGCCAGCAGCTTAGGGGACAGGGACTACAATGAGCAGTTCTTC. Its translation is CASSLGDRDYNEQFF. Drawing the rest from reference TRBV13 and TRBJ2-1, the complete variable domain is AAGVIQSPRHLIKEKRETATLKCYPIPRHDTVYWYQQGPGQDPQFLISFYEKMQSDKGSIPDRFSAQQFSDYHSELNMSSLELGDSALYFCASSLGDRDYNEQFFGPGTRLTVL.

In its sample, this clone was seen a few times. V usage is TRBV2 and J usage is TRBJ2-2, with D perhaps matching TRBD2 (6 bases). Trimming stripped 5 bases from V and 4 bases from J, with 17 bases between. CDR1 and CDR2 from the germline V gene are SNHLY and FYNNEI. The length of the CDR3 is 16 residues. In DNA form, the CDR3 reads TGTGCCAGCAGTTACGGGAGTATTGGTCGCACCGGGGAGCTGTTTTTT. This codes for CASSYGSIGRTGELFF.